The 7 T cell receptor beta chains presented below share a single source sample, sequenced in a study of Ad26.COV2.S vaccination and SARS-CoV-2 variants. Treatment denoted: roughly 20 received Ad26.COV2.S at low or high dose, single or two shots; five or six received placebo; per-sample allocation not given. On day 63 after the first injection, vaccine and placebo recipients gave samples. Repertoires were generated with immunoSEQ multiplex PCR, while TCRdb's copy carries only in-frame clones and drops some. This sample has roughly 320,000 clones; roughly 86% occur once, and the top ten carry 1.5% to 2.5%. Sequenced material: peripheral blood, taken in a trial of Ad26.COV2.S vaccine versus placebo. Source of these receptors: a person between 18 and 60 years old who received the Ad26.COV2.S COVID-19 vaccine or a placebo.

The genes are TRBV6-5 and TRBJ2-1; D may match TRBD1 or TRBD2 (5 bases each). The CDR3 has 13 amino acids. Trimming shortened V by 10 bases and J by 2 bases, and 12 bases separated the two germline ends. Looked up from germline, CDR1 is MNHEY and CDR2 is SVGAGI. The chain's CDR3 is CATGTGPYNEQFF. CDR3 in DNA: TGTGCCACCGGGACCGGACCCTACAATGAGCAGTTCTTC.

The chain joins TRBV25-1 to TRBJ1-4, with D possibly matching TRBD1 (5 bases). V was pared by 3 bases and J by 4 bases, with 9 bases between. This CDR3 is built from 14 residues. The germline CDR1 and CDR2 sequences are MGHDK and SYGVNS. The CDR3 coding sequence is TGTGCCAGCAGTGATGTGGGGGGTAATGAAAAACTGTTTTTT. Its translation is CASSDVGGNEKLFF. Drawing the rest from reference TRBV25-1 and TRBJ1-4, the complete variable domain is EADIYQTPRYLVIGTGKKITLECSQTMGHDKMYWYQQDPGMELHLIHYSYGVNSTEKGDLSSESTVSRIRTEHFPLTLESARPSHTSQYLCASSDVGGNEKLFFGSGTQLSVL.

The chain is built from TRBV19 and TRBJ2-7; D may be TRBD2 (5 bases). This CDR3 is built from 14 residues. V was cut by 10 bases and J by 2 bases, with 18 bases left in between. CDR1 is LNHDA and CDR2 is SQIVND in the germline V gene (reference sequence). CDR3: CATAPGIKAYEQYF. The DNA of the CDR3 is TGTGCCACCGCACCCGGGATAAAAGCCTACGAGCAGTACTTC.

The chain is built from TRBV3-1 (or the pseudogene TRBV3-2) and TRBJ2-1, with D uncertain. The V gene's germline CDR1 is LGHDT and CDR2 YNNKEL (reference sequence). This CDR3 has 14 residues. Deletions cut 1 base from V and 3 bases from J, with 7 bases between. CDR3 protein: CASSQGIDYNEQFF. The CDR3 bases are TGTGCCAGCAGCCAAGGTATCGACTACAATGAGCAGTTCTTC.

The chain joins TRBV23-1 to TRBJ1-3, with 9 bases identical to TRBD1. TRBV23-1 is an ORF, with its function uncertain. J was trimmed by 3 bases and V by 2 bases; bases with no gene match: 14. The CDR3 runs to 19 residues. CDR3 protein: CASSQKDPAGTGYGNTIYF. CDR3 nucleotides: TGCGCCAGCAGTCAAAAAGACCCTGCCGGGACAGGGTATGGAAACACCATATATTTT.

The chain has TRBV19 and TRBJ1-1; D not resolved. The V gene lost 5 bases and the J gene lost 6 bases, with 10 bases spanning the gap. The CDR3 consists of 12 residues. Germline V gene sequence: CDR1 LNHDA, CDR2 SQIVND (reference sequence). CDR3 sequence (DNA): TGTGCCAGTAGTCACAACGCCGCTGAAGCTTTCTTT. It translates to CASSHNAAEAFF.

This clone was recorded a few times. The chain has TRBV3-1 (or the pseudogene TRBV3-2) and TRBJ2-1; possibly TRBD1 for D (6 bases). CDR1 LGHDT and CDR2 YNNKEL come from the germline V gene (reference sequence). Between the trimmed V and J ends, which lost 3 bases and 3 bases, there was a span of 21 bases. The CDR3 runs 18 residues. The CDR3 reads CASSHSYGTRPFYNEQFF. Here the CDR3 DNA reads TGTGCCAGCAGCCACTCCTACGGGACACGGCCCTTCTACAATGAGCAGTTCTTC.